Listed below are T cell receptor beta chains from one sample, sequenced in a study of cytotoxic CD8 clonotypes in ibrutinib-treated CLL. The method was immunoSEQ multiplex PCR; TCRdb's version includes in-frame clones alone and lacks a portion of them. The table includes about 40,000 clones, about 70% detected once. This specimen was PBMCs, taken at disease progression, from a patient treated with ibrutinib. The receptors here all came from a human donor with chronic lymphocytic leukemia. Each CDR3 is given with its conserved first and last residue. The D gene is left open where the match is weak. For some rows the clone size is stated as once, few or many, or as a class when expanded; others skip it.

>TRBJ2-3|-|-|TRBV27
TGTGCCAGCACCCCCATGGGCACAGATACGCAGTATTTT
CASTPMGTDTQYF
>TRBJ2-3|-|-|TRBV5-1
TGCGCCAGCAGCCCGAGGGCTAGCACAGATACGCAGTATTTT
CASSPRASTDTQYF
>TRBJ1-1|TRBD1|-|TRBV7-2
TGTGCCAGCAGCCGGGACAGGTTGAACACTGAAGCTTTCTTT
CASSRDRLNTEAFF
>TRBJ1-4|TRBD1|once|TRBV27
TGTGCCAGCAGTAAAGGACAGGGGGAAAAACTGTTTTTT
CASSKGQGEKLFF
>TRBJ1-2|-|-|TRBV5-6
TGTGCCAGCAGCTTGATTACCGGGACACTAAACTATGGCTACACCTTC
CASSLITGTLNYGYTF
>TRBJ1-2|-|-|TRBV7-2
TGTGCCAGCAGCCCAGCAGGGGATGGCTACACCTTC
CASSPAGDGYTF
>TRBJ2-1|-|-|TRBV7-7
TGTGCTAGCAGCCCGGACAACTACAATGAGCAGTTCTTC
CASSPDNYNEQFF
>TRBJ2-5|TRBD1|-|TRBV5-4
TGTGCCAGCAGCATTAACAGGGGCCAAGAGACCCAGTACTTC
CASSINRGQETQYF
>TRBJ1-2|TRBD1|-|TRBV6-6
TGTGCCAGCCTAACCGGACAGGGAAATGGCTACACCTTC
CASLTGQGNGYTF
>TRBJ2-2|TRBD2|-|TRBV27
TGTGCCAGCAGGGGGACTAGCGGGGGACTCGCGAACACCGGGGAGCTGTTTTTT
CASRGTSGGLANTGELFF
>TRBJ2-7|-|-|TRBV4-2
TGTGCCAGCAGCCCGAGGGGGGACAACTACGAGCAGTACTTC
CASSPRGDNYEQYF
>TRBJ2-1|TRBD1|-|TRBV6-1
TGTGCCAGCAGGCGGGACAGGAACTTAGGGCAGTTCTTC
CASRRDRNLGQFF
>TRBJ1-2|-|-|TRBV2
TGTGCCAGCAGTGGGGGAGCCTATGGCTACACCTTC
CASSGGAYGYTF
>TRBJ2-5|TRBD1|-|TRBV19
TGTGCCACCCGGGACAGGGGCCAAGAGACCCAGTACTTC
CATRDRGQETQYF
>TRBJ2-3|TRBD2|-|TRBV5-1
TGCGCCAGCAGCGGGGGGACTAGCGGAAGCACAGATACGCAGTATTTT
CASSGGTSGSTDTQYF
>TRBJ2-2|-|-|TRBV5-5
TGTGCCAGCAGCTTGGGTTACGGGGGGCTCTCGAGCGTTACCGGGGAGCTGTTTTTT
CASSLGYGGLSSVTGELFF
>TRBJ2-7|-|-|TRBV4-3
TGCGCCAGCAGCCAAATGGGGGACTCCTCCTACGAGCAGTACTTC
CASSQMGDSSYEQYF
>TRBJ1-1|-|-|TRBV28
TGTGCCAGCAGTTTTAAATCTGAAGCTTTCTTT
CASSFKSEAFF
>TRBJ2-5|-|-|TRBV7-2
TGTGCCAGCAGCCTACAGATGTCGGAGACCCAGTACTTC
CASSLQMSETQYF
>TRBJ2-5|TRBD2|-|TRBV6-6
TGTGCCAGCAACGGGGGGGGCGCGGGAGAGGAGACCCAGTACTTC
CASNGGGAGEETQYF
>TRBJ1-2|TRBD1|-|TRBV28
TGTGCCAGTTGGGACAGGGCCTGGAGTAGGGGCTACACCTTC
CASWDRAWSRGYTF
>TRBJ2-3|TRBD2|few|TRBV11-3
TGTGCCAGCAGCCCAGGACTAGCCAGGAGCACAGATACGCAGTATTTT
CASSPGLARSTDTQYF
>TRBJ2-7|-|-|TRBV7-9
TGTGCCAGCAGCTTGTCAGGGGCCTCCTACGAGCAGTACTTC
CASSLSGASYEQYF
>TRBJ2-1|-|-|TRBV10-3
TGTGCCATCAGTGAGATAGAAACAGGCAATGAGCAGTTCTTC
CAISEIETGNEQFF
>TRBJ1-2|-|-|TRBV5-6
TGTGCCAGCAGCTTGGTGGGGCTAGCTAACTATGGCTACACCTTC
CASSLVGLANYGYTF
>TRBJ2-3|-|-|TRBV19
TGTGCCAGTAAGGCTAGAAGCACAGATACGCAGTATTTT
CASKARSTDTQYF
>TRBJ2-1|TRBD1|-|TRBV6-1
TGTGCCAGCAGTGCGGACAGGGTGTACAATGAGCAGTTCTTC
CASSADRVYNEQFF
>TRBJ2-3|TRBD2|once|TRBV5-6
TGTGCCAGCAGCTTGGTTGGGCTAGCGGGGGGCGGTACAGATACGCAGTATTTT
CASSLVGLAGGGTDTQYF
>TRBJ1-5|TRBD1|-|TRBV6-6
TGTGCCAGCAGACAGGGGAATCAGCCCCAGCATTTT
CASRQGNQPQHF
>TRBJ1-3|-|once|TRBV7-9
TGTGCCAGCAGCTTGGGTGACACCATATATTTT
CASSLGDTIYF
>TRBJ1-2|TRBD1|-|TRBV2
TGTGCCAGCAGGGGACAGGGGAAGACTTACACCTTC
CASRGQGKTYTF
>TRBJ2-3|-|-|TRBV7-9
TGTGCCAGCAGCTTAGCAACAGATACGCAGTATTTT
CASSLATDTQYF
>TRBJ2-2|TRBD2|-|TRBV7-8
TGTGCCAGCAGCTTCGGAGGCGGGGGGGCCCCCGGGGAGCTGTTTTTT
CASSFGGGGAPGELFF
>TRBJ1-2|-|-|TRBV6-5
TGTGCCAGCAGTCGTGACAGGTTAAACTATGGCTACACCTTC
CASSRDRLNYGYTF